This entry lists 3 T cell receptor beta chains sequenced from one sample in a study of metastatic and nonmetastatic thyroid tumors. All patients were untreated before thyroid surgery. TCRdb re-analyzed the PCR reads using MiXCR. The sample includes about 33,000 clones, approximately 15% seen only once; the top ten take about 5%. Input material: blood. The origin of the receptors is a female donor with papillary thyroid cancer or a benign thyroid nodule (not recorded which). Some clones in this sample may be carry-over from other donors' samples.

In this sample, this clone turned up a few times. The genes are TRBV6-2 or TRBV6-3 and TRBJ2-7; perhaps TRBD1 as D (5 bases). The CDR3 sequence is 15 residues long. Germline CDR1 and CDR2: MNHEY and SVGEGT. The germline V and J ends were trimmed by 6 bases and 2 bases, with 17 bases remaining between them. CDR3 coding DNA: TGTGCCAGCAGCCTAAGAAAACAGGTGCCCTACGAGCAGTACTTC. Protein product: CASSLRKQVPYEQYF.

This clone was detected many times. The junction shows a germline mismatch at one end, possibly a read error. The chain employs TRBV20-1 and TRBJ2-1; a weak D match, TRBD2 (5 bases). This CDR3 comprises 15 residues. Germline V gene data show CDR1 as DFQATT and CDR2 as SNEGSKA (reference sequence). DNA of the CDR3: TGCAGTGCGAGAGGGTTCTCCGGCTACATCAATGAGCAGTTCTTC. It specifies CSARGFSGYINEQFF.

In its sample, this clone was seen many times. This chain connects TRBV5-1 to TRBJ2-3; no reliable D call. From germline, CDR1 is SGHRS and CDR2 YFSETQ. V lost 0 bases, J lost 1 base, and 6 bases lay in between. This CDR3 has 14 residues. The CDR3 DNA reads as TGCGCCAGCAGCTTGGTGAGTGGCACAGATACGCAGTATTTT. Encoded protein: CASSLVSGTDTQYF. Full variable domain (remainder filled in from reference TRBV5-1 and TRBJ2-3): KAGVTQTPRYLIKTRGQQVTLSCSPISGHRSVSWYQQTPGQGLQFLFEYFSETQRNKGNFPGRFSGRQFSNSRSEMNVSTLELGDSALYLCASSLVSGTDTQYFGPGTRLTVL.